The source of this T cell receptor beta chain is a study of CD8 T cells in ankylosing spondylitis. Notes on the study in general: A TCR beta motif made of under 10 highly homologous variants seemed typical of ankylosing spondylitis blood.

Germline CDR1 reads DFQATT; CDR2 reads SNEGSKA (reference sequence). CDR3 size: 15 residues. V lost 3 bases, J lost 0 bases, and 13 bases lay in between. This clonotype has only a few counts. Its antigen is not identified. Quantitative 5'-RACE with molecular barcodes produced the TCR beta libraries. TCRdb reprocessed the 5' RACE reads via MiXCR and lists one record per CDR3 protein. The table includes roughly 470,000 distinct CDR3 sequences, roughly 25% detected once. The chain couples TRBV20-1 to TRBJ2-3, with TRBD2 as a possible D gene (6 bases). This clonotype originated in a male donor with ankylosing spondylitis. Sequencing was performed on blood, either unsorted or a sorted T cell fraction (not recorded which). CDR3 sequence reads: CSASIAETSTDTQYF. In nucleotides, the CDR3 is TGCAGTGCTAGTATAGCGGAGACTAGCACAGATACGCAGTATTTT.